The rows below give T cell receptor beta chains drawn from one sample of a study of T cell responses to AZD1222 COVID-19 vaccine. The method was immunoSEQ multiplex PCR; TCRdb's version includes in-frame clones alone and lacks a portion of them. The sample includes some 190,000 clones, roughly 92% of them seen just once. The material was peripheral blood, obtained on day 0 of AZD1222 vaccination. Every receptor here comes from an adult in good health. Each CDR3 is given with its conserved first and last residue. D genes are given only for firm matches. Clone size is shown for a subset of rows, as once, few, many or a class of expanded clone.

j_call v_call d_call clone_size cdr3_nt cdr3_aa
TRBJ1-1 TRBV6-2/TRBV6-3 . . TGTGCCAGCAGTAATAGAGATATGAACACTGAAGCTTTCTTT CASSNRDMNTEAFF
TRBJ1-1 TRBV19 . . TGTGCCAGTAGTCGGAGGGGAGGGGGGCTCCTTTTGGACACTGAAGCTTTCTTT CASSRRGGGLLLDTEAFF
TRBJ1-1 TRBV6-5 . . TGTGCCAGCAGGTCCCAGGGGATGAACACTGAAGCTTTCTTT CASRSQGMNTEAFF
TRBJ1-5 TRBV5-8 . . TGTGCCAGCAGCGCCGGGACGCCAAGCAATCAGCCCCAGCATTTT CASSAGTPSNQPQHF
TRBJ1-1 TRBV5-1 . . TGCGCCAGCAGCTTGGATGTAACGGGCCTTGAAGCTTTCTTT CASSLDVTGLEAFF
TRBJ2-1 TRBV4-2 TRBD2 . TGTGCCAGCAGCCAGGCGACTAGCGGGGGGGCCGGGGAGCAGTTCTTC CASSQATSGGAGEQFF
TRBJ1-2 TRBV7-3 TRBD1 . TGTGCCACGGGTACAGGGGGAAAGAGTGGCTACACCTTC CATGTGGKSGYTF
TRBJ1-5 TRBV30 TRBD1 once TGTGCCTGGAACCCAGGGGGGGGTCAGCCCCAGCATTTT CAWNPGGGQPQHF
TRBJ2-7 TRBV27 TRBD1 . TGTGCCAGCAGTGTTACGGGACAGATCTACGAGCAGTACTTC CASSVTGQIYEQYF
TRBJ1-5 TRBV7-3 TRBD1 . TGTGCCAGCAGCTTAAACGGGGACGGACAGGGGCTACTTAATCAGCCCCAGCATTTT CASSLNGDGQGLLNQPQHF
TRBJ1-2 TRBV3-1/TRBV3-2 TRBD1 . TGTGCCAGCAGCCAAGGGGCAGGGGGCGCAACGGGAGGCTACACCTTC CASSQGAGGATGGYTF
TRBJ1-1 TRBV5-4 . . TGTGCCAGCAGCTTGTCGGTGGCAGGGACTGAAGCTTTCTTT CASSLSVAGTEAFF
TRBJ1-2 TRBV12-3/TRBV12-4 . . TGTGCCAGCAGTTTCCGCGCAGGCCCTCCCTACACCTTC CASSFRAGPPYTF